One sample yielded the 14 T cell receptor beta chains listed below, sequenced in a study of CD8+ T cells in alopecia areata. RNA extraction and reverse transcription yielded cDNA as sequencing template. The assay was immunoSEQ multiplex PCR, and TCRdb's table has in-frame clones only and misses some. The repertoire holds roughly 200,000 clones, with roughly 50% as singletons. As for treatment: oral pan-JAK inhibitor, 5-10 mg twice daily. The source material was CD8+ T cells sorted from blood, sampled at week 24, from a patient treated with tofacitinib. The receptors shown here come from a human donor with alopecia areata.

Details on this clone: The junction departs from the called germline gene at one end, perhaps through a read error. CDR3 DNA: TGTGCCAGCAAGGGGTCGAACGCTGAAGCTTTCTTT. This translates into CASKGSNAEAFF. V and J are TRBV6-5 and TRBJ1-1, with D maybe TRBD1 (5 bases). Germline assignment: CDR1 MNHEY and CDR2 SVGAGI. This CDR3 is built from 12 residues.

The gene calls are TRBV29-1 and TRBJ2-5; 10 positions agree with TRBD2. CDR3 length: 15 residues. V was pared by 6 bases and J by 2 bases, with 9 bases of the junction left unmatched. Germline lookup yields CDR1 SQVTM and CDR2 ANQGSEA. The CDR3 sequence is CSVLGTAGGQETQYF. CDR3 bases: TGCAGCGTCCTCGGGACAGCGGGGGGGCAAGAGACCCAGTACTTC. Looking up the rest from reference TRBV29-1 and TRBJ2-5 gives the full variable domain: SAVISQKPSRDICQRGTSLTIQCQVDSQVTMMFWYRQQPGQSLTLIATANQGSEATYESGFVIDKFPISRPNLTFSTLTVSNMSPEDSSIYLCSVLGTAGGQETQYFGPGTRLLVL.

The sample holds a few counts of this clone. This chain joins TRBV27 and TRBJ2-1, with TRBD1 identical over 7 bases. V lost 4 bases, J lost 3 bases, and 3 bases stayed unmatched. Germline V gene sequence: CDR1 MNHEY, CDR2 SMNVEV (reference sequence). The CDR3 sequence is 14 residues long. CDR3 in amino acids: CASSSRDSYNEQFF. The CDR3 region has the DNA TGTGCCAGCAGTTCCCGGGACAGCTACAATGAGCAGTTCTTC.

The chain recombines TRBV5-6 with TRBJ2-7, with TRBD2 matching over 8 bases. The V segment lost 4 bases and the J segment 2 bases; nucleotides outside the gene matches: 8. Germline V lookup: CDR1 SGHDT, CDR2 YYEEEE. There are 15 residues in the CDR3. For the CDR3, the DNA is TGTGCCAGCAGCGCGGGGGGCGGGGATGCCTACGAGCAGTACTTC. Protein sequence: CASSAGGGDAYEQYF.

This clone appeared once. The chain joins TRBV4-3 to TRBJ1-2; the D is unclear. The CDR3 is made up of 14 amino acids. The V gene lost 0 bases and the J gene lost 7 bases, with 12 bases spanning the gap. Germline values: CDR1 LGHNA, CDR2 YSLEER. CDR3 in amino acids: CASSQDISGAGYTF. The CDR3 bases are TGCGCCAGCAGCCAAGATATCTCGGGTGCTGGCTACACCTTC.

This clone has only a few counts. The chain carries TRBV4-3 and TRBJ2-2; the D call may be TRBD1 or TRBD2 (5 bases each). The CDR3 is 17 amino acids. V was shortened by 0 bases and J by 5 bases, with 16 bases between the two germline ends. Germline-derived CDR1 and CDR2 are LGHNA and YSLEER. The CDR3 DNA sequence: TGCGCCAGCAGCCAAGATATTCAGGGCGAGGGGACCGGGGAGCTGTTTTTT. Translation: CASSQDIQGEGTGELFF.

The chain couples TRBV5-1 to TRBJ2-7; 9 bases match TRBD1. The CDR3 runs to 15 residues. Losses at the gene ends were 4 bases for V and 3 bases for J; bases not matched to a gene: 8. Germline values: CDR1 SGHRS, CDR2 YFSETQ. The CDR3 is CASSTLTGGDYEQYF. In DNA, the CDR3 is TGCGCCAGCAGCACATTGACAGGGGGGGACTACGAGCAGTACTTC.

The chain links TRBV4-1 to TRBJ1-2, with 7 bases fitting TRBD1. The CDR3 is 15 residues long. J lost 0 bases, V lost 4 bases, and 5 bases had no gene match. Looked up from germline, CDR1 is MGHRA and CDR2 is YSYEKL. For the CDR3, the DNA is TGCGCCAGCAGCCCTCAGGGGGATCCTAACTATGGCTACACCTTC. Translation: CASSPQGDPNYGYTF.

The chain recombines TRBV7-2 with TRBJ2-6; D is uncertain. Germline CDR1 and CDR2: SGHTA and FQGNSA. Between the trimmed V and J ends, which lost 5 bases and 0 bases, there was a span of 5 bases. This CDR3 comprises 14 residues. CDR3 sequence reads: CASSPPSGANVLTF. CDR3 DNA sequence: TGTGCCAGCAGCCCTCCCTCTGGGGCCAACGTCCTGACTTTC.

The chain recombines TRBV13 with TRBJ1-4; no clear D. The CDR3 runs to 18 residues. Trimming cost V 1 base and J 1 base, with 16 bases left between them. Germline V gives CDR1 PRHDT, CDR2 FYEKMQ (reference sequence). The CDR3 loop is CASSLADPQTQTNEKLFF. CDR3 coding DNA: TGTGCCAGCAGCTTAGCAGACCCCCAGACCCAAACTAATGAAAAACTGTTTTTT.

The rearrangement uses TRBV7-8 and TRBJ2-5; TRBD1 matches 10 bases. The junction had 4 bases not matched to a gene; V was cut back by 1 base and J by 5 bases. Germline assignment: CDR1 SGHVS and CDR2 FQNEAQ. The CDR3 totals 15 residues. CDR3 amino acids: CASSLGDRGGETQYF. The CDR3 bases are TGTGCCAGCAGCTTAGGGGACAGGGGCGGTGAGACCCAGTACTTC.

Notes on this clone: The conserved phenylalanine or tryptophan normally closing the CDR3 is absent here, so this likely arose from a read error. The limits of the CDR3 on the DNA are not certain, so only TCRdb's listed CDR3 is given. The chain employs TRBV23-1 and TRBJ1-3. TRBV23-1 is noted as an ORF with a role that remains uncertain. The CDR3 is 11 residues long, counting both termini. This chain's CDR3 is CASSQAPPVAV.

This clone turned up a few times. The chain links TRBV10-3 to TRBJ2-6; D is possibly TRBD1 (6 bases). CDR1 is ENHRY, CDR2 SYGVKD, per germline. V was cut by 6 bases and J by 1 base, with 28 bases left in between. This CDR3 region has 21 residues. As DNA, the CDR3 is TGTGCCATCAGCGACTTCAAAATCGTGGGGGCGAACGGATCTGGGGCCAACGTCCTGACTTTC. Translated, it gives CAISDFKIVGANGSGANVLTF.

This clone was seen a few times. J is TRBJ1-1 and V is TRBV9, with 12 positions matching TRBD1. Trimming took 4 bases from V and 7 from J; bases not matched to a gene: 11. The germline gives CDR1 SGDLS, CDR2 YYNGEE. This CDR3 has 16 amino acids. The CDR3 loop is CASSRTQGQGAGEAFF. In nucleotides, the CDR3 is TGTGCCAGCAGCAGAACCCAGGGACAGGGGGCTGGTGAAGCTTTCTTT.